These 26 T cell receptor beta chains originate from one sample sequenced in a study of blood T cell repertoires in COVID-19. Assay used: immunoSEQ multiplex PCR; TCRdb lists only in-frame clones, some missing. Here the sample spans over 250,000 clones, less than 85% being singletons. The material sequenced was peripheral blood. These receptors came from a human donor with COVID-19, enrolled during active disease. The donor label of this sample is uncertain.

The chain employs TRBV28 and TRBJ1-5; D not resolved. The ends were cut back, 6 bases at V and 4 bases at J, with 7 bases in the middle. Germline loops: CDR1 MDHEN, CDR2 SYDVKM. This CDR3 comprises 12 residues. CDR3 sequence (DNA): TGTGCCAGCAGCTTGACTAATCAGCCCCAGCATTTT. Encoded protein: CASSLTNQPQHF.

This chain links TRBV19 with TRBJ2-5, with 10 bases aligning to TRBD2. The CDR3 is made up of 14 amino acids. With V trimmed by 1 base and J by 4 bases, 0 bases remained unmatched. From germline, CDR1 is LNHDA and CDR2 SQIVND (reference sequence). In nucleotides, the CDR3 is TGTGCCAGTAGTATAGGACTAGCGGGAGAGACCCAGTACTTC. Translated: CASSIGLAGETQYF.

This clone was found once. The gene calls are TRBV29-1 and TRBJ2-1; the D is unclear. This CDR3 region has 12 residues. Germline CDR1 is SQVTM and CDR2 is ANQGSEA. Between the trimmed V and J ends, which lost 0 bases and 6 bases, there was a span of 6 bases. The CDR3 coding sequence is TGCAGCGTTGAAGAAAGCCGCAATGAGCAGTTCTTC. Protein: CSVEESRNEQFF.

This chain uses TRBV28 with TRBJ2-7; TRBD1 matches 9 bases. J lost 6 bases, V lost 7 bases, and 28 bases had no gene match. CDR3 length equals 20 residues. Germline lookup yields CDR1 MDHEN and CDR2 SYDVKM. CDR3 in amino acids: CASIHGTGITGPRNRFEQYF. The CDR3 DNA reads as TGTGCCAGCATTCACGGGACAGGGATAACGGGACCCAGAAATCGGTTCGAGCAGTACTTC. Supplemented by reference TRBV28 and TRBJ2-7, the full variable domain reads DVKVTQSSRYLVKRTGEKVFLECVQDMDHENMFWYRQDPGLGLRLIYFSYDVKMKEKGDIPEGYSVSREKKERFSLILESASTNQTSMYLCASIHGTGITGPRNRFEQYFGPGTRLTVT.

V gene TRBV10-3 combines with J gene TRBJ1-2; a weak D match, TRBD1 (6 bases). V lost 5 bases, J lost 0 bases, and 10 bases lay in between. CDR3 length: 14 residues. Germline CDR1 is ENHRY and CDR2 is SYGVKD. The CDR3 nucleotides are TGTGCCATCAGTCGGGACACTTCTAACTATGGCTACACCTTC. This sequence encodes CAISRDTSNYGYTF.

The CDR3 protein is CASRGGQGNYRAFF. The DNA for the CDR3 is TGTGCCAGCAGGGGGGGACAGGGGAATTATCGGGCTTTCTTT. This chain links TRBV28 with TRBJ1-1, with 10 bases lining up with TRBD1. The V segment lost 6 bases and the J segment 11 bases; nucleotides outside the gene matches: 12. The germline V gene has CDR1 MDHEN and CDR2 SYDVKM. CDR3 length equals 14 residues.

The chain couples TRBV6-6 to TRBJ1-3, with D perhaps matching TRBD1 (6 bases). The CDR3 runs 15 residues. The V gene's germline CDR1 is MNHNY and CDR2 SVGAGI (reference sequence). V lost 1 base and J lost 2, with 9 bases in between. This chain's CDR3 is CASSYFNRAGNTIYF. CDR3 DNA sequence: TGTGCCAGCAGTTACTTTAACAGGGCTGGAAACACCATATATTTT.

The rearrangement links TRBV7-9 to TRBJ1-6, with 12 positions matching TRBD1. CDR1 and CDR2 from the germline V gene are SEHNR and FQNEAQ (reference sequence). The ends lost 3 bases at V and 8 bases at J; junction bases unmatched: 5. There are 16 residues in the CDR3. CDR3: CASSFAGQGADSPLHF. As DNA, the CDR3 is TGTGCCAGCAGCTTTGCGGGACAGGGGGCGGATTCACCCCTCCACTTT.

This chain's CDR3 is CASSYRDREGVGFGSGNTIYF. The CDR3 DNA follows: TGTGCCAGCAGCTACCGGGACAGGGAAGGAGTAGGTTTCGGCTCTGGAAACACCATATATTTT. The gene calls are TRBV13 and TRBJ1-3, with 9 bases matching TRBD1. J was trimmed by 0 bases and V by 4 bases; bases with no gene match: 19. CDR3 length: 21 residues. Germline V CDR1 and CDR2: PRHDT, FYEKMQ (reference sequence). Variable domain in full (rest from reference TRBV13 and TRBJ1-3): AAGVIQSPRHLIKEKRETATLKCYPIPRHDTVYWYQQGPGQDPQFLISFYEKMQSDKGSIPDRFSAQQFSDYHSELNMSSLELGDSALYFCASSYRDREGVGFGSGNTIYFGEGSWLTVV.

In this sample, this clone turned up a few times. The gene calls are TRBV14 and TRBJ2-2; no reliable D call. CDR1 and CDR2 from the germline V gene are SGHDN and FVKESK. This CDR3 has 13 residues. Trimming took off 4 bases at V and 6 bases at J, with 9 bases between the two ends. The CDR3 nucleotides are TGTGCCAGCAGCCTTGTGCAGGCCGGGGAGCTGTTTTTT. The encoded protein is CASSLVQAGELFF.

This chain uses TRBV6-1 with TRBJ1-2; D may be TRBD1 (5 bases). The CDR3 runs to 13 residues. The V gene's germline CDR1 is MNHNS and CDR2 SASEGT. Trimming left V 0 bases short and J 8 bases short, with 10 bases between. The CDR3 region is CASSEAQGLGYTF. The CDR3 region has the DNA TGTGCCAGCAGTGAAGCTCAGGGCTTGGGCTACACCTTC.

The J gene is TRBJ2-5, the V gene TRBV19; D is unclear. V was pared by 8 bases and J by 4 bases, with 14 bases between. The CDR3 has 13 amino acids. Germline assignment: CDR1 LNHDA and CDR2 SQIVND (reference sequence). In nucleotides, the CDR3 is TGTGCCAGTTTAAGCCCGGGTGGAGAGACCCAGTACTTC. It codes for CASLSPGGETQYF.

The chain combines TRBV7-9 with TRBJ1-2; D uncertain. Germline CDR1 SEHNR, CDR2 FQNEAQ (reference sequence). This CDR3 is 17 amino acids long. The germline V and J ends were trimmed by 5 bases and 0 bases, with 19 bases remaining between them. The CDR3 sequence is CASSLPPAREANYGYTF. The CDR3 nucleotides read TGTGCCAGCAGCCTCCCCCCCGCGAGGGAGGCTAACTATGGCTACACCTTC.

The V call is TRBV9, the J call TRBJ1-3, with 9 bases identical to TRBD1. Germline loops: CDR1 SGDLS, CDR2 YYNGEE. J was trimmed by 2 bases and V by 0 bases; bases with no gene match: 6. This CDR3 has 17 amino acids. CDR3 nucleotides: TGTGCCAGCAGCGTAGATTCAGGACAGGGGACTGGAAACACCATATATTTT. Its translation is CASSVDSGQGTGNTIYF.

The CDR3 reads CASSWGQVNEAFF. The CDR3 DNA is TGTGCCAGCAGCTGGGGACAGGTTAATGAAGCTTTCTTT. The chain employs TRBV7-9 and TRBJ1-1; 8 bases match TRBD1. V lost 4 bases, J lost 7 bases, and 5 bases stayed unmatched. Germline CDR1 SEHNR, CDR2 FQNEAQ (reference sequence). The CDR3 has 13 residues.

The V and J genes are TRBV5-1 and TRBJ2-6; 7 bases fit TRBD2. V was clipped by 2 bases and J by 0 bases; unmatched bases: 5. This CDR3 contains 17 residues. Germline lookup yields CDR1 SGHRS and CDR2 YFSETQ. The CDR3 protein is CASSFGRASSGANVLTF. The CDR3 DNA reads TGCGCCAGCAGCTTTGGGAGGGCGAGCTCTGGGGCCAACGTCCTGACTTTC.

This chain links TRBV19 with TRBJ1-1; D gene unclear. The CDR3 has 11 residues. V lost 7 bases, J lost 6 bases, and 9 bases lay in between. The germline gives CDR1 LNHDA, CDR2 SQIVND (reference sequence). The CDR3 DNA sequence: TGTGCCAGTAAGGAGGGAGCTGAAGCTTTCTTT. Amino acids: CASKEGAEAFF.

The table lists this clone with a count of one. The chain carries TRBV28 and TRBJ2-6; a possible D gene is TRBD1 (6 bases). V was pared by 5 bases and J by 2 bases, with 10 bases between. Looked up from germline, CDR1 is MDHEN and CDR2 is SYDVKM. The CDR3 has 15 residues. The CDR3 sequence is CASSLGTTGANVLTF. The CDR3 DNA sequence: TGTGCCAGCAGTCTAGGGACAACTGGGGCCAACGTCCTGACTTTC.

The chain joins TRBV28 to TRBJ2-3; the D is unclear. Germline-derived CDR1 and CDR2 are MDHEN and SYDVKM. Trimming removed 5 bases from V and 5 bases from J, with 8 bases in between. The CDR3 consists of 12 residues. CDR3 in amino acids: CASSATGDTQYF. The CDR3 DNA reads TGTGCCAGCAGTGCTACGGGAGATACGCAGTATTTT. Supplemented by reference TRBV28 and TRBJ2-3, the full variable domain reads DVKVTQSSRYLVKRTGEKVFLECVQDMDHENMFWYRQDPGLGLRLIYFSYDVKMKEKGDIPEGYSVSREKKERFSLILESASTNQTSMYLCASSATGDTQYFGPGTRLTVL.

This chain joins TRBV20-1 and TRBJ1-2; D call uncertain. The germline V gene encodes CDR1 DFQATT and CDR2 SNEGSKA (reference sequence). V shed 8 bases and J shed 5 bases, with 12 bases lying between them. The CDR3 is made up of 11 amino acids. Here the CDR3 DNA reads TGCAGTATAAACGGGGATTATGGCTACACCTTC. Residues: CSINGDYGYTF.

This clone has only a few counts. The chain has TRBV4-2 and TRBJ1-5, with TRBD1 identical over 7 bases. This CDR3 is 15 amino acids long. J gave up 5 bases and V 1 base, and 5 bases lay outside the gene matches. The V gene's germline CDR1 is LGHNA and CDR2 YNFKEQ. CDR3: CASSQGQGEDQPQHF. CDR3 nucleotide sequence: TGTGCCAGCAGCCAAGGACAGGGCGAGGATCAGCCCCAGCATTTT.

This clone was counted only a few times. The chain couples TRBV18 to TRBJ1-6; 7 bases agree with TRBD1. The CDR3 has 14 amino acids. Trimming removed 3 bases from V and 8 bases from J; junction bases left unmatched: 4. Per the germline V gene, CDR1 is KGHSH and CDR2 is LQKENI. Here the CDR3 reads CASSPNTGDSPLHF. The CDR3 nucleotides read TGTGCCAGCTCACCGAACACAGGGGATTCACCCCTCCACTTT.

A remark on this clone: This may arise from a read error, as a much more abundant clone is one base away. The gene calls are TRBV5-4 and TRBJ1-4; D might be TRBD1 (5 bases). Germline CDR1 is SGHNT and CDR2 is YYREEE (reference sequence). V was clipped by 4 bases and J by 0 bases, with 7 bases between them. This CDR3 has 14 residues. The CDR3 protein is CASSQTATNEKLFF. CDR3 coding DNA: TGTGCCAGCAGCCAGACAGCAACTAATGAAAAACTGTTTTTT.

CDR3 sequence (DNA): TGTGCCAGCAGCCGTCAGGGACAGGGAAGTACTGAAGCTTTCTTT. Its protein is CASSRQGQGSTEAFF. This chain joins TRBV16 and TRBJ1-1, with 9 nucleotides matching TRBD1. V dropped 4 bases and J dropped 5; count of bases not matched to a gene: 8. Germline CDR1 reads KGHSY; CDR2 reads FQNENV. This CDR3 contains 15 residues.

This CDR3 is CASSLGGGGRYNEQFF. Here the CDR3 DNA reads TGTGCCAGCAGCTTAGGAGGTGGGGGCCGGTACAATGAGCAGTTCTTC. The V gene is TRBV7-2, the J gene TRBJ2-1, with a possible D match to TRBD1 (6 bases). Germline loops: CDR1 SGHTA, CDR2 FQGNSA. This CDR3 comprises 16 residues. V shed 1 base and J shed 4 bases, with 14 bases lying between them.

The V gene is TRBV9, the J gene TRBJ1-6; no clear D. The ends were cut back, 3 bases at V and 2 bases at J, with 21 bases in the middle. CDR1 is SGDLS and CDR2 is YYNGEE in the germline V gene. This CDR3 has 19 amino acids. The CDR3 loop reads CASSEEGMGGFAYNSPLHF. The DNA of the CDR3 is TGTGCCAGCAGCGAGGAAGGGATGGGAGGGTTCGCCTATAATTCACCCCTCCACTTT.